This T cell receptor beta chain was captured in a study of T cell responses to AZD1222 COVID-19 vaccine. The data were produced by immunoSEQ multiplex PCR, yet TCRdb's version contains in-frame clones alone and is incomplete. This sample has some 180,000 clones; 88% occur once, and the top ten carry approximately 0.5%. Of note for this clone: The antigen remains undetermined.

Study-wide findings and caveats: In a largely white British group with more females than males, clonal diversity was possibly underestimated. Breadth and depth of Spike-specific TCRs rose after two AZD1222 doses. Only six or seven AZD1222 recipients tested seropositive at baseline.

This TCR derives from an adult in good health. This sample comprised peripheral blood, obtained on day 0 of AZD1222 vaccination.

Here the CDR3 reads CASSSPRYGDRSYEQYF. CDR3 nucleotides: TGTGCCAGCAGTTCCCCTCGTTACGGGGATCGGTCCTACGAGCAGTACTTC. The rearrangement joins TRBV6-2 or TRBV6-3 to TRBJ2-7, with D tentatively TRBD2 (5 bases). The CDR3 covers 17 residues. Germline CDR1 MNHEY, CDR2 SVGEGT. Trimming took off 4 bases at V and 1 base at J, with 20 bases between the two ends.